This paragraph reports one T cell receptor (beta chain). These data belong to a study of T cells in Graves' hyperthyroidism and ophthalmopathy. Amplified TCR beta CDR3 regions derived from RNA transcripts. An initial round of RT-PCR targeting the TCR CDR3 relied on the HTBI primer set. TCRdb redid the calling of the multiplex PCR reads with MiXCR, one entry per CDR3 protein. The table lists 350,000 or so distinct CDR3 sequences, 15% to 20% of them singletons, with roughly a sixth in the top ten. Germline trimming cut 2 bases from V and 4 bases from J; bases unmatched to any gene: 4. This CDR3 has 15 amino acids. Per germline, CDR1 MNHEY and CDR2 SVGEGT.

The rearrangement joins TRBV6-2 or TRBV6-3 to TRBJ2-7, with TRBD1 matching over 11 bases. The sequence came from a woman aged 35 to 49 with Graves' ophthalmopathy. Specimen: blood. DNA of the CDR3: TGTGCCAGCAGTTACGGCGGGACAGGGGGATACGAGCAGTACTTC. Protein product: CASSYGGTGGYEQYF.